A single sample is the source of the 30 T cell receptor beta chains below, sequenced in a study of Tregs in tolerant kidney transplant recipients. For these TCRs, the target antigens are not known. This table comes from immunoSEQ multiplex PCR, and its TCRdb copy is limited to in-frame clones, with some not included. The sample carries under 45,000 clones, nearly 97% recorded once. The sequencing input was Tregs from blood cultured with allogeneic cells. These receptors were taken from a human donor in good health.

The CDR3 DNA follows: TGCGCCAGCAGCGCCGGGACTAGCGGGGGGCACACAGATACGCAGTATTTT. It yields the protein CASSAGTSGGHTDTQYF. The chain is built from TRBV5-1 and TRBJ2-3, with TRBD2 matching 15 bases. The germline V gene encodes CDR1 SGHRS and CDR2 YFSETQ. The CDR3 has 17 amino acids. V shed 4 bases and J 2 bases; nucleotides not matched to a gene: 5.

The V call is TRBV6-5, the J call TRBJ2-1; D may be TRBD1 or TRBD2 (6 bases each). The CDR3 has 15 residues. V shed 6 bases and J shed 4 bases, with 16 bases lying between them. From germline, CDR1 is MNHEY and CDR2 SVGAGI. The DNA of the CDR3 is TGTGCCAGCAGCCCGAGGGGGGTGGAGTACAATGAGCAGTTCTTC. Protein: CASSPRGVEYNEQFF.

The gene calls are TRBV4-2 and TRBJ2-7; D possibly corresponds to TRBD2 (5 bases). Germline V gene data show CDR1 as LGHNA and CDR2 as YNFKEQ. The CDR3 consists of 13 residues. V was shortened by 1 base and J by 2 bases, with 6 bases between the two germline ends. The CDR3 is CASSQARAYEQYF. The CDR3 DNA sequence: TGTGCCAGCAGCCAAGCGAGGGCCTACGAGCAGTACTTC.

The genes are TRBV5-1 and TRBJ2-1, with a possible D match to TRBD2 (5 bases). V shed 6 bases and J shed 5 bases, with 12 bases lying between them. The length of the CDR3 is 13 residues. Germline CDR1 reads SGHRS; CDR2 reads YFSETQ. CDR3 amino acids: CASMDWQNNEQFF. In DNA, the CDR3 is TGCGCCAGCATGGACTGGCAGAACAATGAGCAGTTCTTC.

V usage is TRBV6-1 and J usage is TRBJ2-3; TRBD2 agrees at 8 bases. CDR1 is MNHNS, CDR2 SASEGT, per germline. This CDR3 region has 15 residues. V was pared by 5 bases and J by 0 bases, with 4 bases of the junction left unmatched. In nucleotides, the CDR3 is TGTGCCAGCAGTACAGGGACTAGTAGCACAGATACGCAGTATTTT. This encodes CASSTGTSSTDTQYF.

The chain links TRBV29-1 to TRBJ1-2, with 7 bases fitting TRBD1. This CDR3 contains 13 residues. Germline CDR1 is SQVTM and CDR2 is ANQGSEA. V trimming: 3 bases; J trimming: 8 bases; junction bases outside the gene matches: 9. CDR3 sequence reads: CSVDPGGVRGYTF. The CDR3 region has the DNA TGCAGCGTTGACCCAGGGGGGGTTAGGGGCTACACCTTC.

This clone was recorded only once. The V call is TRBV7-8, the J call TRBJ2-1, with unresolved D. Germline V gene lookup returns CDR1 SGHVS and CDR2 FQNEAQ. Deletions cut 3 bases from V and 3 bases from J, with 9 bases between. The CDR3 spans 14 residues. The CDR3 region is CASSFLVVYNEQFF. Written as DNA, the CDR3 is TGTGCCAGCAGCTTCTTGGTAGTCTACAATGAGCAGTTCTTC.

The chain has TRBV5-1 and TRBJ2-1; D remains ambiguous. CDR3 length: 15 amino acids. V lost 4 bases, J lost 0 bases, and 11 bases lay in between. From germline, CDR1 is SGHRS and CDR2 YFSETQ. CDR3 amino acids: CASSPLAVSYNEQFF. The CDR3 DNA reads TGCGCCAGCAGCCCCCTGGCCGTCTCCTACAATGAGCAGTTCTTC.

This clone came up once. The CDR3 reads CATSTGVAGYEQYF. CDR3 in DNA: TGTGCCACCAGCACGGGAGTCGCTGGCTACGAGCAGTACTTC. The genes are TRBV15 and TRBJ2-7; D might be TRBD2 (6 bases). V dropped 4 bases and J dropped 3 bases, with 13 bases sitting between them. This CDR3 contains 14 residues. Germline V CDR1 and CDR2: LNHNV, YYDKDF (reference sequence).

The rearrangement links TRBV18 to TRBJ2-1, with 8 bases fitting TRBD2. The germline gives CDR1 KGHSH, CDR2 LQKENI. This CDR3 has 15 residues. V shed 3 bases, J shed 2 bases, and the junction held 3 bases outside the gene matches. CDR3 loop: CASSPTSDPYNEQFF. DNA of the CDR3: TGTGCCAGCTCACCGACTAGCGACCCCTACAATGAGCAGTTCTTC.

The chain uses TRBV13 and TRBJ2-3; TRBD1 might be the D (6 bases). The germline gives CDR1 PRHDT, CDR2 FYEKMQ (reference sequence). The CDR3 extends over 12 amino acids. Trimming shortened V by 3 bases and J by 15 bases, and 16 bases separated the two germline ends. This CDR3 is CASSLGRGKSYF. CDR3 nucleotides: TGTGCCAGCAGCTTGGGCAGGGGAAAATCATATTTT.

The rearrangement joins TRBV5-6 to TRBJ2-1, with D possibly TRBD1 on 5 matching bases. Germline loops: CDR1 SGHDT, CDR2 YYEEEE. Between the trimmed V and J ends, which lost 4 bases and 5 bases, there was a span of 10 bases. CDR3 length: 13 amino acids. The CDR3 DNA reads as TGTGCCAGCAGCCCAAGGGGTAACAATGAGCAGTTCTTC. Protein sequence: CASSPRGNNEQFF. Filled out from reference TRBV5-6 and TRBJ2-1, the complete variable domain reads DAGVTQSPTHLIKTRGQQVTLRCSPKSGHDTVSWYQQALGQGPQFIFQYYEEEERQRGNFPDRFSGHQFPNYSSELNVNALLLGDSALYLCASSPRGNNEQFFGPGTRLTVL.

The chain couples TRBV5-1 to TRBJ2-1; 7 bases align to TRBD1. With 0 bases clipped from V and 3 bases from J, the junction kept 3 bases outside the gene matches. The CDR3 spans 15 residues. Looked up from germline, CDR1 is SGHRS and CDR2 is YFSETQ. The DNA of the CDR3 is TGCGCCAGCAGCTTGGATGGGACAGACTACAATGAGCAGTTCTTC. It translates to CASSLDGTDYNEQFF.

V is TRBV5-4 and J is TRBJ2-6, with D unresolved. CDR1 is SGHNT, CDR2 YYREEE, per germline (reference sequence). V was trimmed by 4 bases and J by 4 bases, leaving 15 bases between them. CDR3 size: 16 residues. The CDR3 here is CASSPGLERGANVLTF. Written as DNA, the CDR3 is TGTGCCAGCAGCCCGGGCCTCGAACGCGGGGCCAACGTCCTGACTTTC.

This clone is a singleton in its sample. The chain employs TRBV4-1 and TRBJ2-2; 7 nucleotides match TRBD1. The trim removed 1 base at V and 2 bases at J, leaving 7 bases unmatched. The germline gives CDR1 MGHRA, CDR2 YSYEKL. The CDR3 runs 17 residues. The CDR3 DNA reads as TGCGCCAGCAGCCAAGCCTTCGGGACAGCCAACACCGGGGAGCTGTTTTTT. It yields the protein CASSQAFGTANTGELFF.

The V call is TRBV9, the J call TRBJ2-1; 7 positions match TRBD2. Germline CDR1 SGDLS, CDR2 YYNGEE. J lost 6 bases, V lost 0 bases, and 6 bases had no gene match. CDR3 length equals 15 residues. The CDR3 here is CASSVGRLAVNEQFF. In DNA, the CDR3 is TGTGCCAGCAGCGTAGGTCGTCTAGCGGTCAATGAGCAGTTCTTC. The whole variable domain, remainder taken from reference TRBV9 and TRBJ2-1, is DSGVTQTPKHLITATGQRVTLRCSPRSGDLSVYWYQQSLDQGLQFLIQYYNGEERAKGNILERFSAQQFPDLHSELNLSSLELGDSALYFCASSVGRLAVNEQFFGPGTRLTVL.

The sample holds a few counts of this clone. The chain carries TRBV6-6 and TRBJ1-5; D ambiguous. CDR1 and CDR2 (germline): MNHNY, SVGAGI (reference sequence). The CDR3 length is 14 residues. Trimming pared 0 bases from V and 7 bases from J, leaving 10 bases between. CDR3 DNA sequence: TGTGCCAGCAGTTACTCGAAGAGTCGACAGCCCCAGCATTTT. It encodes CASSYSKSRQPQHF.

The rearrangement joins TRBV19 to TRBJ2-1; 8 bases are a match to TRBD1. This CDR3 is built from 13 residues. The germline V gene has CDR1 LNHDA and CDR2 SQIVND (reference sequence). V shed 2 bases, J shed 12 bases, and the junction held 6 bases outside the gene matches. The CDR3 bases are TGTGCCAGTAGTATAAACAAGGGGACAGGGCAGTTCTTC. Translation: CASSINKGTGQFF.

The CDR3 reads CASSTKRDRYEQYF. In DNA form, the CDR3 reads TGTGCCAGTAGTACAAAGCGGGATCGGTACGAGCAGTACTTC. The chain links TRBV19 to TRBJ2-7, with TRBD2 matching over 7 bases. Trimming cost V 4 bases and J 4 bases; bases outside gene matches: 7. The CDR3 runs 14 residues. In germline, CDR1 is LNHDA, CDR2 SQIVND (reference sequence).

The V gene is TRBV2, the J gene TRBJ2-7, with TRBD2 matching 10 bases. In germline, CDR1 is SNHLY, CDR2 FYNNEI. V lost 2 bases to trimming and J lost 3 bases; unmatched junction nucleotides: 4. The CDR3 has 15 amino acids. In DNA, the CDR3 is TGTGCCAGCAGTGAATTGGCTAGCGGGGGCTACGAGCAGTACTTC. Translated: CASSELASGGYEQYF.

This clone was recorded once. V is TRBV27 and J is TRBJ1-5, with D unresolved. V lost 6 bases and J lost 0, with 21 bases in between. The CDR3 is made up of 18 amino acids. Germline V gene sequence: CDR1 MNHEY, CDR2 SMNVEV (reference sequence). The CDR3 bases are TGTGCCAGCAGAAAGGAGGAGCCTTGGTGGGATAGCAATCAGCCCCAGCATTTT. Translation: CASRKEEPWWDSNQPQHF.

CDR3 amino acids: CASRGYRYTEAFF. The CDR3 region has the DNA TGTGCCAGTAGGGGGTATCGGTACACTGAAGCTTTCTTT. V usage is TRBV19 and J usage is TRBJ1-1; D gene unclear. With 6 bases removed from V and 3 bases from J, the gap between germline ends came to 11 bases. CDR1 is LNHDA, CDR2 SQIVND, per germline (reference sequence). This CDR3 region has 13 residues.

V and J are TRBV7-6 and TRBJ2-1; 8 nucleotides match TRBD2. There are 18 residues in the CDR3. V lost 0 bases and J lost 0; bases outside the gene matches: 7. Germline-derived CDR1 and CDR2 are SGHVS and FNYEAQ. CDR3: CASSLARGGGYSYNEQFF. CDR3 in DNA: TGTGCCAGCAGCTTAGCGAGGGGCGGGGGGTACTCCTACAATGAGCAGTTCTTC. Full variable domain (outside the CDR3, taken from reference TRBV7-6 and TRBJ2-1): GAGVSQSPRYKVTKRGQDVALRCDPISGHVSLYWYRQALGQGPEFLTYFNYEAQQDKSGLPNDRFSAERPEGSISTLTIQRTEQRDSAMYRCASSLARGGGYSYNEQFFGPGTRLTVL.

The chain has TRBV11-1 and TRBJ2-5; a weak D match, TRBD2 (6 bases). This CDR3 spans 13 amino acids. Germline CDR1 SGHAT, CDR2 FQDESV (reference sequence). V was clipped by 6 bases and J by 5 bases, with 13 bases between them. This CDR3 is CASRRRVGETQYF. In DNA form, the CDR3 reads TGTGCCAGCAGAAGGAGGGTGGGGGAGACCCAGTACTTC.

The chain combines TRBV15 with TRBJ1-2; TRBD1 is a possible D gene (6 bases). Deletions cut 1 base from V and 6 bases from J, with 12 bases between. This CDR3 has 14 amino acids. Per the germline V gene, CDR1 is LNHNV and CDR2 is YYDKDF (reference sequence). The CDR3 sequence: CATSRGVQGNGYTF. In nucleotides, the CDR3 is TGTGCCACCAGCAGAGGCGTCCAGGGGAATGGCTACACCTTC.

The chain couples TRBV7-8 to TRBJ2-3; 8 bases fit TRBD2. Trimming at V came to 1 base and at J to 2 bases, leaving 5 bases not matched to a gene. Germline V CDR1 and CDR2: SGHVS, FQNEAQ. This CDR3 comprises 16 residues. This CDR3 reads CASSLVQRGPTDTQYF. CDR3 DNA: TGTGCCAGCAGCTTAGTGCAGCGGGGGCCCACAGATACGCAGTATTTT.

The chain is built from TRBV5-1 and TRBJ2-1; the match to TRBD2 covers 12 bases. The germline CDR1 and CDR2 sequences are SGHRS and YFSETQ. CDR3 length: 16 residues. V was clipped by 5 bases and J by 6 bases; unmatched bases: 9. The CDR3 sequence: CASSLLPSGGANEQFF. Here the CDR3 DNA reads TGCGCCAGCAGTTTGCTCCCTAGCGGGGGGGCCAATGAGCAGTTCTTC.

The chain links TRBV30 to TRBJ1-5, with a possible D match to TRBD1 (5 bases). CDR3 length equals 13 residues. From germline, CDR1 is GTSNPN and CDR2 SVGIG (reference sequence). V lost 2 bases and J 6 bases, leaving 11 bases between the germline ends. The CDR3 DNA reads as TGTGCCTGGAGTCTGACAGAAAGTCAGCCCCAGCATTTT. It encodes CAWSLTESQPQHF.

CDR3 residues: CASSRRTGPKFYEQYF. CDR3 DNA sequence: TGCGCCAGCAGCCGGAGGACAGGGCCTAAATTCTACGAGCAGTACTTC. V is TRBV5-1 and J is TRBJ2-7; 8 nucleotides align to TRBD1. V was clipped by 4 bases and J by 3 bases; unmatched bases: 12. Germline V CDR1 and CDR2: SGHRS, YFSETQ. The CDR3 runs 16 residues.

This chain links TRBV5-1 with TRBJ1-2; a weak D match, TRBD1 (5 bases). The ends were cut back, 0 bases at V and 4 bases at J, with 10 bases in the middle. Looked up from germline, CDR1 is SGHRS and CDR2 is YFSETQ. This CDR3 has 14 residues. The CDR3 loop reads CASSLEARGYGYTF. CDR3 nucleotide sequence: TGCGCCAGCAGCTTGGAGGCAAGGGGCTATGGCTACACCTTC.